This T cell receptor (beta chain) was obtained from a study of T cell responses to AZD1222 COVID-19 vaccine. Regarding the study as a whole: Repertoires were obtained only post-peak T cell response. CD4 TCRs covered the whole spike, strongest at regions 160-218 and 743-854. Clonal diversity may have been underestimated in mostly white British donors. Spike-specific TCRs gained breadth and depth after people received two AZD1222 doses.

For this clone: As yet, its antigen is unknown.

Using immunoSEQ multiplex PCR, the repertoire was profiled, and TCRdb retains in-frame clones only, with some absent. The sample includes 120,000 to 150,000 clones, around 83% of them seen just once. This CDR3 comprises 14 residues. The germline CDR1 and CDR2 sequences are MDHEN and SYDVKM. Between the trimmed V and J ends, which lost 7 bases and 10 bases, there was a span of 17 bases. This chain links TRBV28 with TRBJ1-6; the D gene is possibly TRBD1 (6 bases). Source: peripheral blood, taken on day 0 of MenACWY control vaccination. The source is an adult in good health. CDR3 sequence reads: CASNWRGGNSPLHF. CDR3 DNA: TGTGCCAGCAATTGGAGGGGGGGTAACTCACCCCTCCACTTT. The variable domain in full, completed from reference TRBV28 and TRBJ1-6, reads DVKVTQSSRYLVKRTGEKVFLECVQDMDHENMFWYRQDPGLGLRLIYFSYDVKMKEKGDIPEGYSVSREKKERFSLILESASTNQTSMYLCASNWRGGNSPLHFGNGTRLTVT.